This T cell receptor (beta chain) came from a study of molecular identifiers for immune sequencing clone quantification listed by TCRdb under 2018. Regarding the complete study: For a replicate experiment, the RNA from either approximately 20,000 or 100,000 naive CD8 T cells was divided into five aliquots, and four of those aliquots went on to sequencing. CD8 T cells were used in a methods study to benchmark molecular-identifier clustering-based TCR repertoire sequencing (MIDCIRS) and TCR RNA copy counting. The research as a whole found: Highly expanded clone sizes could be underestimated if identical TCR molecules share a barcode. In CMV-specific effector cells, over 99% of molecules were held by clones above 20 RNA copies, whereas under 1% of molecules were held by such clones in naive cells. Spiked-in Jurkat TCR RNA (10 copies' worth), which is not part of the donor repertoire, was contained in the naive libraries. Approximately 2.7 recovered TCR RNA copies per cell were obtained by modeling, versus roughly 9.1 by digital PCR, implying a capture efficiency of 25% to 30%. When barcode sub-clustering was left out, chimeric consensus sequences inflated TCR diversity, with chimeras reaching as high as 47%. A single cell's worth of spiked-in Jurkat TCR RNA was reported detectable even among under 1.1 million naive CD8 T cells.

The method behind the library was PCR. The sample was run on an Illumina HiSeq 4000. Bulk TCR libraries were generated as previously described, with the TCR primers listed in Table S5 used. The Qiagen AllPrep DNA/RNA kit was used to purify total RNA. Before analysis, reads from multiple sequencing runs of one library were combined. Concerning the study's data processing: Reads were retained only if their TCR constant sequence matched exactly, and those retained reads were trimmed to 150 nt and grouped according to their 12-nt molecular barcodes. Reads inside each barcode group were sub-clustered using a 15% Levenshtein threshold, and a quality-weighted consensus sequence was constructed for each RNA molecule. Non-functional sequences were removed, as were lower-count sequences one edit away from another. On the basis of fitting two negative binomial distributions, barcode sub-clusters with fewer than 20% of the maximum read count were discarded. TCRdb passed the public sequencing reads through fastp at Q25 and MiXCR, retaining productive beta sequences. For every CDR3 protein sequence, its rows merge into one entry that carries the most common genes and DNA. TCRdb's processing, not the authors', yielded these V and J calls. The sample yields around 480,000 distinct CDR3 sequences; about a fifth were counted once. The ten largest account for about 0.78% of the sample.

Naive CD8 T cell libraries were made from around 20,000 to 1,000,000 sorted cells using 10%, 30% or 50% of purified RNA. Naive CD8 T cells, defined as CD8+CD4-CCR7+CD45RA+, were FACS-sorted into RLT Plus buffer on a BD FACSAria II. To test detection sensitivity, Jurkat RNA equivalent to roughly eleven TCR copies was spiked into samples of about 18,000-1,000,000 naive CD8 T cells. CD8 T cells were enriched with RosetteSep CD8+ T Cell Enrichment Cocktail and Ficoll-Paque, followed by ACK red cell lysis. Including cysteine and phenylalanine, the CDR3 has 15 amino acids. The DNA shown is the 45-base CDR3, in frame from base 1. CDR1 and CDR2, looked up from the germline V gene (reference sequence), are MNHNY and SVGAGI. V is clipped by 0 bases and J by 4 bases, and the sequence between their germline boundaries is 7 bases long. This clonotype was detected ten times or more. Its antigen is currently not known. No per-base quality is available; no much larger clone lies one base away.

Material: naive CD8+ T cells from blood, with Jurkat cell RNA spiked in. The cell subset or site label for this specimen denotes: FACS-sorted CD8+CD4-CCR7+CD45RA+ naive T cells. This sequence was found in a human donor in good health. Some libraries in this study had Jurkat cell RNA spiked in. In this chain, TRBV6-6 is recombined with TRBJ2-6, with an unclear D gene assignment. Here is the DNA: TGTGCCAGCAGTTACTCGGGGTTAGGGGCCAACGTCCTGACTTTC. This sequence encodes CASSYSGLGANVLTF.